This entry lists 31 T cell receptor beta chains sequenced from one sample in a study of blood T cell repertoires in COVID-19. The table came from immunoSEQ multiplex PCR; TCRdb's copy has only in-frame clones and leaves some out. The sample carries about 87,000 clones, around 86% recorded once. The specimen sequenced was peripheral blood. The receptor source for this set is a woman aged 80 or over with acute or convalescent COVID-19.

This rearrangement joins TRBV6-6 to TRBJ2-7, with 7 bases identical to TRBD1. The germline gives CDR1 MNHNY, CDR2 SVGAGI (reference sequence). The V and J ends lost 6 bases and 3 bases, in that order; junction bases with no gene match: 8. CDR3 length: 14 amino acids. CDR3 nucleotides: TGTGCCAGCAGACTCATCACAGGGGACTACGAGCAGTACTTC. Its translation: CASRLITGDYEQYF.

The chain has TRBV5-6 and TRBJ1-3; D is perhaps TRBD1 (5 bases). There are 16 residues in the CDR3. From germline, CDR1 is SGHDT and CDR2 YYEEEE. The V end was cut by 2 bases, the J end by 3 bases, with 15 bases between. Here the CDR3 reads CASSLGGDRRGNTIYF. CDR3 in DNA: TGTGCCAGCAGCTTAGGAGGGGATCGACGTGGAAACACCATATATTTT.

The chain has TRBV5-3 and TRBJ1-5; D gene ambiguous. Being an ORF, TRBV5-3 has a function that is uncertain. Between the trimmed V and J ends, which lost 4 bases and 6 bases, there was a span of 17 bases. The CDR3 loop spans 15 amino acids. CDR3 sequence reads: CARSPGRGLGQPQHF. Here the CDR3 DNA reads TGTGCCAGAAGCCCCGGTCGAGGATTGGGTCAGCCCCAGCATTTT.

The chain is built from TRBV6-1 and TRBJ2-3; 7 nucleotides agree with TRBD2. Germline-derived CDR1 and CDR2 are MNHNS and SASEGT. The V gene end was trimmed by 1 base and the J gene end by 4 bases; junction bases not matched to a gene: 8. The CDR3 loop spans 16 amino acids. The CDR3 spells CASSEVGGGGADTQYF. As DNA, the CDR3 is TGTGCCAGCAGTGAAGTTGGAGGTGGGGGGGCAGATACGCAGTATTTT.

This clone has just one count. The V gene is TRBV29-1, the J gene TRBJ2-6; D is ambiguous. This CDR3 is built from 13 residues. Germline-derived CDR1 and CDR2 are SQVTM and ANQGSEA. Trimming took off 2 bases at V and 4 bases at J, with 6 bases between the two ends. The CDR3 is CSVETAGANVLTF. CDR3 nucleotides: TGCAGCGTTGAAACAGCCGGGGCCAACGTCCTGACTTTC.

This chain connects TRBV4-3 to TRBJ2-1; a possible D gene is TRBD1 (5 bases). Trimming pared 0 bases from V and 0 bases from J, leaving 9 bases between. This CDR3 contains 16 residues. Germline V gene sequence: CDR1 LGHNA, CDR2 YSLEER. This CDR3 is CASSQDAQGSYNEQFF. Here the CDR3 DNA reads TGCGCCAGCAGCCAAGATGCCCAGGGCTCCTACAATGAGCAGTTCTTC.

The chain recombines TRBV19 with TRBJ2-3; D possibly corresponds to TRBD2 (6 bases). The V end was cut by 5 bases, the J end by 2 bases, with 14 bases between. CDR3 length: 15 residues. The V gene's germline CDR1 is LNHDA and CDR2 SQIVND (reference sequence). CDR3 bases: TGTGCCAGTAGTCAACGGAGGGTTCCCACAGATACGCAGTATTTT. It yields the protein CASSQRRVPTDTQYF.

The CDR3, as DNA: TGTGCCAGCAGACTTGCAACAGGACACCCAATGAGCTCTGGAAACACCATATATTTT. This codes for CASRLATGHPMSSGNTIYF. V and J are TRBV3-1 (or the pseudogene TRBV3-2) and TRBJ1-3; D is possibly TRBD1 (5 bases). Germline-derived CDR1 and CDR2 are LGHDT and YNNKEL (reference sequence). There are 19 residues in the CDR3. Between the trimmed V and J ends, which lost 6 bases and 0 bases, there was a span of 24 bases.

The chain joins TRBV9 to TRBJ1-5; 7 positions match TRBD1. From germline, CDR1 is SGDLS and CDR2 YYNGEE. The CDR3 consists of 16 residues. Germline trimming cut 0 bases from V and 6 bases from J; bases unmatched to any gene: 9. The CDR3 loop is CASSVEGRGRIQPQHF. In DNA form, the CDR3 reads TGTGCCAGCAGCGTAGAGGGTAGGGGGCGCATTCAGCCCCAGCATTTT.

The rearrangement links TRBV19 to TRBJ1-5; 11 nucleotides agree with TRBD1. CDR3 size: 17 residues. CDR1 and CDR2 from the germline V gene are LNHDA and SQIVND (reference sequence). Trimming removed 5 bases from V and 0 bases from J; junction bases left unmatched: 6. CDR3 nucleotide sequence: TGTGCCAGTAGTTGGACAGGGGGCTCTAATAGCAATCAGCCCCAGCATTTT. It yields the protein CASSWTGGSNSNQPQHF.

CDR3 sequence: CASSLTGVGELFF. CDR3 nucleotide sequence: TGTGCCAGCAGTTTGACAGGGGTCGGGGAGCTGTTTTTT. V gene TRBV12-3 or TRBV12-4 combines with J gene TRBJ2-2; 8 nucleotides line up with TRBD1. The V segment lost 3 bases and the J segment 7 bases; nucleotides outside the gene matches: 1. The CDR3 is 13 residues long.

This clone was seen more than once but under ten times. This chain links TRBV4-3 with TRBJ1-5; no firm D call. The CDR3 consists of 15 residues. Looked up from germline, CDR1 is LGHNA and CDR2 is YSLEER. Trimming left V 0 bases short and J 3 bases short, with 9 bases between. CDR3 sequence reads: CASSQDEGNNQPQHF. CDR3 bases: TGCGCCAGCAGCCAAGACGAGGGTAACAATCAGCCCCAGCATTTT.

The J gene is TRBJ1-4, the V gene TRBV27, with 7 bases matching TRBD1. V shed 6 bases and J 6 bases; nucleotides not matched to a gene: 7. Germline V gene lookup returns CDR1 MNHEY and CDR2 SMNVEV (reference sequence). This CDR3 region has 14 residues. The CDR3 spells CASSLTGPYEKLFF. In nucleotides, the CDR3 is TGTGCCAGCAGCCTGACAGGGCCCTATGAAAAACTGTTTTTT.

The rearrangement uses TRBV11-2 and TRBJ2-2; D is unclear. Germline lookup yields CDR1 SGHAT and CDR2 FQNNGV. CDR3 length: 16 amino acids. The ends were cut back, 5 bases at V and 0 bases at J, with 13 bases in the middle. CDR3 in DNA: TGTGCCAGCAGCCCCCTGGCCCCTTCGAACACCGGGGAGCTGTTTTTT. Protein: CASSPLAPSNTGELFF. Variable domain in full (rest from reference TRBV11-2 and TRBJ2-2): EAGVAQSPRYKIIEKRQSVAFWCNPISGHATLYWYQQILGQGPKLLIQFQNNGVVDDSQLPKDRFSAERLKGVDSTLKIQPAKLEDSAVYLCASSPLAPSNTGELFFGEGSRLTVL.

This chain uses TRBV3-1 (or the pseudogene TRBV3-2) with TRBJ1-6; TRBD1 agrees at 9 bases. Germline V lookup: CDR1 LGHDT, CDR2 YNNKEL (reference sequence). The V segment lost 4 bases and the J segment 7 bases; nucleotides outside the gene matches: 5. The CDR3 is made up of 15 amino acids. DNA for the CDR3: TGTGCCAGCAGCCCGGACAGGGGCGGAAATTCACCCCTCCACTTT. Amino acid sequence: CASSPDRGGNSPLHF.

J is TRBJ1-1 and V is TRBV25-1; maybe TRBD1 (5 bases). From germline, CDR1 is MGHDK and CDR2 SYGVNS. This CDR3 comprises 14 residues. V gave up 6 bases and J gave up 1 base, with 12 bases separating them. The CDR3 is CASRSLGENTEAFF. In DNA, the CDR3 is TGTGCCAGCAGATCCCTAGGGGAGAACACTGAAGCTTTCTTT.

The DNA of the CDR3 is TGTGCCAGCAGCTCGACAGGTCAGGGCTATGGCTACACCTTC. Translating gives CASSSTGQGYGYTF. V gene TRBV7-9 combines with J gene TRBJ1-2, with a weak D call TRBD1 (6 bases). V gave up 4 bases and J gave up 4 bases, with 13 bases separating them. Germline V gene lookup returns CDR1 SEHNR and CDR2 FQNEAQ (reference sequence). This CDR3 is built from 14 residues.

The V and J genes are TRBV6-5 and TRBJ1-1; D is unclear. V was cut by 7 bases and J by 1 base, with 10 bases left in between. Germline V gene data show CDR1 as MNHEY and CDR2 as SVGAGI. The CDR3 covers 13 residues. The CDR3 region has the DNA TGTGCCAGCATAGAGTCAGGGAACACTGAAGCTTTCTTT. Its translation: CASIESGNTEAFF.

The CDR3 spells CATRATGGTGELFF. The CDR3 DNA is TGTGCCACCAGAGCGACGGGGGGCACCGGGGAGCTGTTTTTT. The rearrangement joins TRBV24-1 to TRBJ2-2; TRBD2 matches at 7 bases. V shed 7 bases and J 4 bases; nucleotides not matched to a gene: 5. This CDR3 is built from 14 residues. Germline CDR1 KGHDR, CDR2 SFDVKD.

The chain couples TRBV10-3 to TRBJ1-1; perhaps TRBD1 as D (5 bases). Germline lookup yields CDR1 ENHRY and CDR2 SYGVKD. The CDR3 contains 12 residues. Trimming took 6 bases from V and 1 from J, leaving 6 bases between them. The CDR3 reads CAISGQNTEAFF. The CDR3 DNA is TGTGCCATCAGCGGACAGAACACTGAAGCTTTCTTT.

J is TRBJ1-2 and V is TRBV2; no firm D call. The CDR3 has 14 residues. Trimming took 1 base from V and 8 from J, leaving 14 bases between them. CDR1 is SNHLY and CDR2 is FYNNEI in the germline V gene. CDR3 DNA sequence: TGTGCCAGCAGTGAAGATTCGAGGGCCCCCGGCTACACCTTC. This translates into CASSEDSRAPGYTF.

CDR3 amino acids: CASSERPGEQYF. CDR3 in DNA: TGTGCCAGCAGTGAAAGACCGGGGGAGCAGTACTTC. This sequence joins TRBV6-1 and TRBJ2-7, with D maybe TRBD2 (5 bases). Germline loops: CDR1 MNHNS, CDR2 SASEGT. The V end was cut by 2 bases, the J end by 7 bases, with 9 bases between. CDR3 length equals 12 residues.

V and J are TRBV2 and TRBJ1-5; D might be TRBD1 (6 bases). CDR3 size: 14 residues. Germline V CDR1 and CDR2: SNHLY, FYNNEI. The V end was cut by 1 base, the J end by 6 bases, with 10 bases between. The CDR3 DNA reads TGTGCCAGCAGTGAAGAGCAAGGGGGTCAGCCCCAGCATTTT. This codes for CASSEEQGGQPQHF.

In its sample, this clone was seen once. The chain joins TRBV7-8 to TRBJ2-7; no firm D call. This CDR3 has 13 residues. The V end was cut by 5 bases, the J end by 5 bases, with 13 bases between. CDR1 and CDR2 (germline): SGHVS, FQNEAQ. The CDR3 loop reads CASSPTQSHEQYF. DNA for the CDR3: TGTGCCAGCAGCCCCACTCAAAGTCACGAGCAGTACTTC.

The chain combines TRBV7-9 with TRBJ2-7; 9 bases fit TRBD1. In germline, CDR1 is SEHNR, CDR2 FQNEAQ (reference sequence). J lost 3 bases, V lost 4 bases, and 10 bases had no gene match. The CDR3 runs 16 residues. In DNA form, the CDR3 reads TGTGCCAGCAGCTCTAGACCGGGACAGGGAAACTACGAGCAGTACTTC. It specifies CASSSRPGQGNYEQYF.

The chain combines TRBV14 with TRBJ1-2; D is unclear. Germline V gene sequence: CDR1 SGHDN, CDR2 FVKESK. The CDR3 runs to 13 residues. Between the trimmed V and J ends, which lost 3 bases and 2 bases, there was a span of 7 bases. Here the CDR3 reads CASSHGPNYGYTF. The CDR3 bases are TGTGCCAGCAGCCACGGTCCAAACTATGGCTACACCTTC.

The genes are TRBV21-1 and TRBJ1-1. TRBV21-1 is noted as a pseudogene. This CDR3 region has 14 residues. The DNA of the CDR3 is TGTGCCAGCAGCAAACCCTCGAGGCAGACTGAAGCTTTCTTT. It yields the protein CASSKPSRQTEAFF.

The chain recombines TRBV30 with TRBJ2-1; 7 bases are a match to TRBD2. The junction had 2 bases not matched to a gene; V was cut back by 0 bases and J by 0 bases. This CDR3 is 15 amino acids long. CDR1 and CDR2 (germline): GTSNPN, SVGIG (reference sequence). DNA for the CDR3: TGTGCCTGGAGTGTCGGGGGGATCTCCTACAATGAGCAGTTCTTC. This codes for CAWSVGGISYNEQFF.

As for this clone: A junction end diverges from the germline sequence, so it may reflect a read error. The chain's CDR3 is CASSLGGPIPPGF. Here the CDR3 DNA reads TGTGCCAGCAGCTTGGGTGGGCCGATTCCGCCCGGTTTT. The chain has TRBV5-8 and TRBJ1-1; no firm D call. Germline loops: CDR1 SGHTS, CDR2 YDEGEE. The CDR3 has 13 residues. Complete variable domain (other parts from reference TRBV5-8 and TRBJ1-1): EAGVTQSPTHLIKTRGQQATLRCSPISGHTSVYWYQQALGLGLQFLLWYDEGEERNRGNFPPRFSGRQFPNYSSELNVNALELEDSALYLCASSLGGPIPPGFGQGTRLTVV.

The rearrangement links TRBV7-3 to TRBJ2-7, with 8 nucleotides matching TRBD1. The junction had 5 bases not matched to a gene; V was cut back by 5 bases and J by 5 bases. Germline lookup yields CDR1 SGHTA and CDR2 FQGTGA. The CDR3 extends over 13 amino acids. CDR3: CASSQDRVNEQYF. CDR3 sequence (DNA): TGTGCCAGCAGCCAGGACAGGGTCAACGAGCAGTACTTC.

This clone was observed a single time. The chain is built from TRBV25-1 and TRBJ2-3; TRBD2 aligns across 7 bases. The V gene's germline CDR1 is MGHDK and CDR2 SYGVNS. V dropped 2 bases and J dropped 3; count of bases not matched to a gene: 5. The CDR3 spans 15 residues. In DNA form, the CDR3 reads TGTGCCAGCAGTGAAGGGCGGGGGAGGACAGATACGCAGTATTTT. This gives the protein CASSEGRGRTDTQYF.